The rows below give T cell receptor beta chains drawn from one sample of a study of T cells in Graves' hyperthyroidism and ophthalmopathy. Using its own MiXCR run on the multiplex PCR reads, TCRdb lists one record per CDR3 protein. Among hundreds of thousands of distinct CDR3 sequences listed, roughly 15% were seen once. Sequencing was performed on blood. These receptors all stem from a man aged 18 to 30 with Graves' ophthalmopathy. The conserved cysteine and the conserved F or W are not part of the CDR3 here. The order of the fields is J gene, V gene, CDR3 protein.

J: TRBJ1-1
V: TRBV7-6
CDR3: ASSLEASNTEAF

J: TRBJ2-5
V: TRBV27
CDR3: ASSPRRRGAETQY

J: TRBJ1-5
V: TRBV5-1
CDR3: ASSLGATGGNSNQPQH

J: TRBJ2-1
V: TRBV19
CDR3: ASSIGTDYNEQF

J: TRBJ1-4
V: TRBV6-6
CDR3: ASSYPGDEKLF

J: TRBJ2-7
V: TRBV13
CDR3: ASSWLAGGAYEQY

J: TRBJ2-7
V: TRBV12-3/TRBV12-4
CDR3: ASSSPGLAGSLSSYEQY

J: TRBJ1-2
V: TRBV27
CDR3: ASSLTDRARHGYT

J: TRBJ2-7
V: TRBV19
CDR3: ASTPGASGSYEQY

J: TRBJ2-1
V: TRBV2
CDR3: ASSASGSAYNEQF

J: TRBJ1-2
V: TRBV12-3/TRBV12-4
CDR3: ASRKSTSYGYT

J: TRBJ2-7
V: TRBV5-1
CDR3: ASSLAGTYEQY

J: TRBJ2-2
V: TRBV19
CDR3: ASKTGGIGELF

J: TRBJ2-7
V: TRBV7-2
CDR3: ASSWDRGYEQY

J: TRBJ1-1
V: TRBV12-3/TRBV12-4
CDR3: ASSFQGLTEAF

J: TRBJ1-1
V: TRBV18
CDR3: ASSPGERTEAF